Below are 10 T cell receptor beta chains sequenced from a single sample in a study of blood T cells in healthy people across ages. Primed by a sample-barcoded 5' primer and a J-beta primer mix, a second PCR proceeded for 7 to 11 cycles. A single record per CDR3 protein comes from TCRdb applying MiXCR to the 5' RACE reads. The table lists 650,000 to 1,000,000 distinct CDR3 sequences, 35% to 60% of them singletons. What was sequenced was blood. Source of these receptors: a man older than 75 in good health.

This clonotype was detected only a few times. The CDR3 DNA sequence: TGTGCCAGCAGCGCAGCGGAGGAGACCCAGTACTTC. It encodes CASSAAEETQYF. The V call is TRBV9, the J call TRBJ2-5; D is possibly TRBD2 (5 bases). The germline gives CDR1 SGDLS, CDR2 YYNGEE. The ends were cut back, 3 bases at V and 5 bases at J, with 8 bases in the middle. The CDR3 runs to 12 residues.

The CDR3 DNA reads TGTGCCAGCAGCCAAAGGACTATCAATCAGCCCCAGCATTTT. It translates to CASSQRTINQPQHF. The chain links TRBV4-2 to TRBJ1-5; D remains unclear. V lost 2 bases and J lost 3, with 8 bases in between. Germline V gene data show CDR1 as LGHNA and CDR2 as YNFKEQ. There are 14 residues in the CDR3.

V usage is TRBV28 and J usage is TRBJ2-5; tentatively, D is TRBD1 (6 bases). The DNA end lines up better with TRBJ2-7; the J call may be wrong. Germline CDR1 reads MDHEN; CDR2 reads SYDVKM. This CDR3 is built from 15 residues. In nucleotides, the CDR3 is TGTGCCAGCAGTACTCCCCCAGGGGCGCCCCGCGAGCAGTACTTC. Translation: CASSTPPGAPREQYF.

This clonotype was counted ten times or more. This chain joins TRBV29-1 and TRBJ2-7; possible D gene TRBD1, 6 bases. Trimming removed 4 bases at V and 9 bases at J, with 19 bases between. Germline V CDR1 and CDR2: SQVTM, ANQGSEA. This CDR3 contains 13 residues. In DNA form, the CDR3 reads TGCAGCGTTGTAGGGGGTTCGGTTAAACGGCAGTACTTC. This codes for CSVVGGSVKRQYF.

The chain couples TRBV12-3 or TRBV12-4 to TRBJ2-5; TRBD2 matches at 14 bases. The last part of the DNA fits TRBJ2-7 better; the J call may be wrong. CDR3 length: 18 amino acids. The CDR3 DNA is TGTGCCAGCACCCAGTCCGGGACTAGCGGGAGTGTTTTCCACGAGCAGTACTTC. It specifies CASTQSGTSGSVFHEQYF.

The rearrangement links TRBV7-2 to TRBJ2-7; D gene unclear. V was shortened by 6 bases and J by 0 bases, with 15 bases between the two germline ends. The CDR3 runs 15 residues. Germline V lookup: CDR1 SGHTA, CDR2 FQGNSA. CDR3 sequence: CASSPDPISSYEQYF. The CDR3 DNA sequence: TGTGCCAGCAGTCCCGACCCCATCTCCTCCTACGAGCAGTACTTC.

A few counts support this clonotype. V is TRBV7-2 and J is TRBJ2-3; 9 nucleotides agree with TRBD2. There are 18 residues in the CDR3. Per the germline V gene, CDR1 is SGHTA and CDR2 is FQGNSA. V was pared by 5 bases and J by 7 bases, with 19 bases of the junction left unmatched. The CDR3 DNA follows: TGTGCCAGCAGCCGAGGGGCACCGGGACTAGCCACGCCATATACGCAGTATTTT. Its translation: CASSRGAPGLATPYTQYF.

This clonotype turned up a few times. This chain links TRBV20-1 with TRBJ2-7; no definite D call. The CDR3 spans 14 residues. CDR1 is DFQATT, CDR2 SNEGSKA, per germline (reference sequence). Trimming took off 0 bases at V and 1 base at J, with 10 bases between the two ends. The CDR3: CSARDPSNSYEQYF. CDR3 in DNA: TGCAGTGCTAGAGACCCAAGCAATTCCTACGAGCAGTACTTC.

The V and J genes are TRBV9 and TRBJ2-5, with 8 bases that match TRBD2. The CDR3 consists of 16 residues. The junction had 11 bases not matched to a gene; V was cut back by 3 bases and J by 4 bases. Germline CDR1 and CDR2: SGDLS and YYNGEE. This CDR3 is CASSGSGNKPLETQYF. The CDR3, as DNA: TGTGCCAGCAGCGGTAGCGGGAATAAACCATTAGAGACCCAGTACTTC.

The genes are TRBV20-1 and TRBJ2-5; D perhaps matches TRBD2 (5 bases). V was shortened by 0 bases and J by 5 bases, with 22 bases between the two germline ends. CDR1 DFQATT and CDR2 SNEGSKA come from the germline V gene (reference sequence). This CDR3 has 17 residues. The CDR3 here is CSAREPLSNGVSETQYF. The CDR3 nucleotides read TGCAGTGCTAGAGAACCCCTGTCCAACGGGGTCTCGGAGACCCAGTACTTC.